This T cell receptor (beta chain) was captured in a study of blood T cell repertoires in COVID-19. Trimming cost V 4 bases and J 3 bases, with 10 bases left between them. This CDR3 is 14 amino acids long. The germline CDR1 and CDR2 sequences are MNHEY and SMNVEV (reference sequence). Per the authors' pipeline: Reference gene primer amplification gave nucleated cell count estimates. The repertoire was sequenced with immunoSEQ multiplex PCR; TCRdb's copy has only in-frame clones and lacks some. V and J calls and clone size are those listed in that table; D and trimming were worked out from the DNA. The profile shows tens of thousands of clones, around 75% of them singletons.

Sequences were obtained from peripheral blood. The chain carries TRBV27 and TRBJ1-5, with TRBD1 as a possible D gene (5 bases). The clonotype was recovered from a man between 70 and 80 years old with acute or convalescent COVID-19. The CDR3 region is CASSYQGNNQPQHF. DNA of the CDR3: TGTGCCAGCAGTTACCAGGGAAACAATCAGCCCCAGCATTTT.